This T cell receptor (beta chain) was sequenced for a study of T cell responses to AZD1222 COVID-19 vaccine. The study, taken as a whole, reports: A mostly white British donor set with more females was recruited, and clonal diversity was possibly underestimated. Recipients of AZD1222 seropositive at baseline numbered only 5 to 7. Across spike, vaccine-associated CD4 TCRs were found, dominant at 160-218 and 743-854. The repertoires were collected only after the peak T cell response.

Remarks on this clone: Its cognate antigen is unknown.

Libraries were prepared by immunoSEQ multiplex PCR; TCRdb keeps only in-frame clonotypes and omits some of them. The sample holds roughly 170,000 clones; around 94% are singletons and the top ten take around 1.6%. The CDR3 is 16 residues long. Germline CDR1 and CDR2: MGHRA and YSYEKL. V lost 4 bases and J 3 bases, leaving 15 bases between the germline ends. The source was peripheral blood, collected 28 days after the second AZD1222 dose. This chain joins TRBV4-1 and TRBJ1-4; D is ambiguous. The TCR sequence derives from an adult who received the AZD1222 COVID-19 vaccine. CDR3 nucleotides: TGCGCCAGCAGCCCTCGGTGGGTCGGTGCTAATGAAAAACTGTTTTTT. It yields the protein CASSPRWVGANEKLFF.